Presented here are 9 T cell receptor beta chains from one specimen sequenced in a study of post-analysis software for immune sequencing data (dated by TCRdb to between 2015 and 2016). General findings and caveats noted by the study authors: A handful of TRBV segments, including TRBV5-6, TRBV5-1 and TRBV20-1, were significantly more frequent in patients than controls.

Libraries were made using PCR. TCRdb records Illumina HiSeq 2500 as the sequencer. To reduce PCR and sequencing biases, unique molecular identifiers were incorporated into the TCR beta cDNA libraries. TCRdb reprocessing: public reads trimmed at Q25 with fastp, clones called with MiXCR, in-frame beta chains kept. Each CDR3 protein gets just one entry, which takes the most common genes and DNA from the rows behind it. This sample is represented by hundreds of thousands of distinct CDR3 sequences; 44% of them were singletons. The ten largest clones add up to roughly 1.8% of the sample. Antigen specificity for these receptors is unknown. The sample taken for sequencing was blood. These receptor sequences come from a girl aged 5-17 years with multiple sclerosis.

This clonotype has only a few counts. The chain joins TRBV9 to TRBJ2-7; no clear D gene. The CDR3 runs to 17 residues. V was trimmed by 4 bases and J by 1 base, leaving 21 bases between them. CDR1 is SGDLS and CDR2 is YYNGEE in the germline V gene. Here the CDR3 reads CASSPSLNLKNSYEQYF. In DNA form, the CDR3 reads TGTGCCAGCAGCCCCAGTCTAAATTTGAAAAATTCCTACGAGCAGTACTTC.

This chain joins TRBV30 and TRBJ2-1; 12 nucleotides line up with TRBD1. The germline CDR1 and CDR2 sequences are GTSNPN and SVGIG (reference sequence). This CDR3 is 16 amino acids long. The ends lost 7 bases at V and 8 bases at J; junction bases unmatched: 15. In nucleotides, the CDR3 is TGTGCCTTTTACCGCCCCGGGACAGGGGGCTGGTATGAGCAGTTCTTC. Protein: CAFYRPGTGGWYEQFF.

J is TRBJ1-1 and V is TRBV20-1; 7 bases agree with TRBD1. Germline CDR1 and CDR2: DFQATT and SNEGSKA (reference sequence). The CDR3 covers 15 residues. V lost 5 bases to trimming and J lost 5 bases; unmatched junction nucleotides: 14. CDR3 protein: CSAPGEGALLTEAFF. In DNA, the CDR3 is TGCAGTGCTCCCGGGGAGGGGGCGCTTCTTACTGAAGCTTTCTTT.

V and J are TRBV5-1 and TRBJ2-7; TRBD2 matches 12 bases. Losses at the gene ends were 4 bases for V and 2 bases for J; bases not matched to a gene: 4. CDR1 and CDR2 from the germline V gene are SGHRS and YFSETQ. The length of the CDR3 is 15 residues. CDR3 DNA: TGCGCCAGCAGCACCCGGACTAGCGGGACCTACGAGCAGTACTTC. Amino acids: CASSTRTSGTYEQYF.

The chain is built from TRBV12-3 or TRBV12-4 and TRBJ2-3; possible D gene TRBD1, 6 bases. Trimming stripped 6 bases from V and 1 base from J, with 8 bases between. The CDR3 is made up of 13 amino acids. CDR3 sequence reads: CASSQGRTDTQYF. The CDR3 nucleotides read TGTGCCAGCAGCCAGGGGCGCACAGATACGCAGTATTTT.

The chain uses TRBV7-9 and TRBJ2-5, with 10 bases matching TRBD2. The CDR3 runs 16 residues. Germline trimming cut 5 bases from V and 4 bases from J; bases unmatched to any gene: 10. CDR1 and CDR2 from the germline V gene are SEHNR and FQNEAQ (reference sequence). CDR3 DNA sequence: TGTGCCAGCAGCACGAATCTAGCGGGAGAGATAGAGACCCAGTACTTC. This sequence encodes CASSTNLAGEIETQYF.

A single count supports this clonotype. The genes are TRBV12-3 or TRBV12-4 and TRBJ2-7, with 7 bases fitting TRBD1. With 6 bases clipped from V and 2 bases from J, the junction kept 10 bases outside the gene matches. The CDR3 is 15 residues long. The CDR3: CASRQGTEQPYEQYF. CDR3 sequence (DNA): TGTGCCAGCAGGCAAGGGACAGAGCAGCCCTACGAGCAGTACTTC.

The chain carries TRBV28 and TRBJ1-5, with D possibly being TRBD1 (5 bases). CDR3 length: 13 residues. V was pared by 3 bases and J by 6 bases, with 9 bases between. The germline gives CDR1 MDHEN, CDR2 SYDVKM. The chain's CDR3 is CASSFVGVQPQHF. DNA of the CDR3: TGTGCCAGCAGTTTTGTGGGGGTTCAGCCCCAGCATTTT.

This clonotype was counted a single time. The V call is TRBV5-1, the J call TRBJ2-1; tentative D call: TRBD2 (6 bases). Germline values: CDR1 SGHRS, CDR2 YFSETQ. The CDR3 totals 13 residues. V shed 7 bases and J shed 7 bases, with 15 bases lying between them. The DNA for the CDR3 is TGCGCCAGCCGGATCGGGAGAGGGAATGAGCAGTTCTTC. Encoded protein: CASRIGRGNEQFF.